This entry concerns a single T cell receptor (beta chain). The data were taken from a study of shared clonotypes between healthy human individuals. Sequencing used immunoSEQ multiplex PCR; TCRdb keeps in-frame clones, though not all of them. The sample carries over 800,000 clones, 92% recorded once. V trimming: 6 bases; J trimming: 4 bases; junction bases outside the gene matches: 8. Germline loops: CDR1 MNHEY, CDR2 SMNVEV (reference sequence). CDR3 length: 15 amino acids. CD45RO-negative, CCR7-selected cells formed the naive CD8 fraction, which excluded terminally differentiated effector memory CD45RA+ cells.

Sequenced: naive CD8+ T cells sorted from blood. The source of this sequence is a man aged 25-45 years in good health. The chain recombines TRBV27 with TRBJ2-7, with 11 bases aligning to TRBD2. CDR3 DNA: TGTGCCAGCAGGCCTACTAGCGGGAGAGGGTACGAGCAGTACTTC. It yields the protein CASRPTSGRGYEQYF.